This record concerns one T cell receptor (beta chain) sequence. These data are taken from a study of blood T cell repertoires in COVID-19. At the level of the study: Specimens from acute and convalescent COVID-19 originated in the United States, Italy and Spain. T cells, B-cell-depleted T cells, or PBMCs provided the cDNA or gDNA that served as material.

Original handling: By means of reference gene primer amplification, nucleated cell counts were estimated. TCRdb keeps only in-frame clones here, not all; method: immunoSEQ multiplex PCR. V and J calls plus clone size are reproduced from that table; the DNA served to infer D and trimming. The table has around 150,000 clones, approximately 75% seen once. Germline assignment: CDR1 SGHDT and CDR2 YYEEEE. This CDR3 spans 14 amino acids. V dropped 1 base and J dropped 6 bases, with 11 bases sitting between them. The sequenced sample consisted of peripheral blood. The V gene is TRBV5-6, the J gene TRBJ2-4; D might be TRBD1 (6 bases). The origin of this receptor is a human donor in a cohort sampled during active COVID-19. The CDR3 nucleotides read TGTGCCAGCAGCTTGCGGCAGGGGAGAAACATTCAGTACTTC. It is translated as CASSLRQGRNIQYF.